The text below deals with one T cell receptor (beta chain). The data were produced by immunoSEQ multiplex PCR, yet TCRdb's version contains in-frame clones alone and is incomplete. The profile shows approximately 27,000 clones, 81% of them singletons. The CDR3 has 14 amino acids. V was pared by 7 bases and J by 6 bases, with 19 bases between. Germline CDR1 MNHEY, CDR2 SVGAGI. This sample is part of a study of STAT5B mutations in CD4+ large granular lymphocyte leukemia. The TCR comes from a human donor in good health. Sequencing was carried out using CD4+ T cells from blood buffy coats. The chain employs TRBV6-5 and TRBJ2-7; TRBD1 might be the D (5 bases). CDR3: CASTEAGFWGEQYF. As DNA, the CDR3 is TGTGCCAGCACCGAAGCAGGGTTCTGGGGCGAGCAGTACTTC.